This T cell receptor beta chain was retrieved from a study of beta chain features in type 1 diabetes. About the research overall: Across all samples, approximately 110,000,000 sorted cells were examined. Overall study findings and caveats: Whether HLA type influences TCRB rearrangement remained unresolved here. Researchers report that Type 1 diabetes patients had moderately but significantly shorter TCRB CDR3s across all four CD4+ subsets.

The CDR3 spans 17 residues. From germline, CDR1 is KGHSH and CDR2 LQKENI. Between the trimmed V and J ends, which lost 3 bases and 2 bases, there was a span of 17 bases. As concerns this clone: Its specificity is not known.

The investigators reverse transcribed all of the isolated RNA, so they sequenced expressed TCRB transcripts. The repertoire was sequenced with immunoSEQ multiplex PCR; TCRdb's copy has only in-frame clones and lacks some. Of 640,000 or so clones in the sample, roughly 12% were seen once. Purities in excess of 95% were seen in all sorted populations. This clonotype was sampled from a man between 18 and 35 years old with type 1 diabetes. The sample was naive CD4+ T cells from blood. This chain connects TRBV18 to TRBJ1-5; D ambiguous. The CDR3 is CASSPYDMAVGNQPQHF. The CDR3 region has the DNA TGTGCCAGCTCACCCTATGACATGGCGGTCGGCAATCAGCCCCAGCATTTT.